One sample yielded the 10 T cell receptor delta chains listed below, sequenced in a study of Vδ1+ human thymocytes. The study's findings and limits: Thymic TRG and TRD repertoires appeared highly polyclonal.

Extracted RNA was reverse transcribed into cDNA. Multiplex PCR used pooled V-gene forward primers and a constant-region reverse primer to amplify CDR3s. TCRdb called clones anew from the multiplex PCR reads with CATT. This sample has around 23,000 delta-chain clones; approximately 7% occur once, and the top ten carry 1%. These TCRs' antigens remain unknown. The sequenced sample consisted of Vdelta1+ gamma-delta thymocytes from the thymus. Subset of the sample: FACS-sorted CD3+ TCRalphabeta- TCRVdelta1+ TCRVdelta2- thymocytes. These receptors were collected from a girl younger than two who had congenital heart surgery.

The chain carries TRDV2 and TRDJ1, with TRDD3 identical over 10 bases. The J gene, left out of TCRdb, was set here by checking the DNA against germline. J was trimmed by 0 bases and V by 0 bases; bases with no gene match: 15. CDR3 length: 20 amino acids. CDR1 is GEAIGNYY and CDR2 is EKD in the germline V gene. For the CDR3, the DNA is TGTGCCTGTGACACCGGCGGGGGATACGTTCCCGTACCGTACACCGATAAACTCATCTTT. Amino acids: CACDTGGGYVPVPYTDKLIF.

As for this clone: The junction differs from germline at one of its ends, possibly a read error. This sequence joins TRDV1 and TRDJ1; 8 bases match TRDD3. Germline CDR1 is TSWWSYY and CDR2 is QGS. The CDR3 spans 21 residues. The CDR3 nucleotides are TGTGCTCTTGGGGAGACCTCCTTGACGGGATACGGAAGAGGGTACACCGATAAACTTATCTTT. It specifies CALGETSLTGYGRGYTDKLIF.

There are a few counts of this clone. The gene calls are TRDV1 and TRDJ1; 7 nucleotides agree with TRDD2. This CDR3 has 14 residues. With 2 bases clipped from V and 10 bases from J, the junction kept 10 bases outside the gene matches. Germline V gene data show CDR1 as TSWWSYY and CDR2 as QGS. CDR3 residues: CALGEWPFLLGLIF. CDR3 DNA: TGTGCTCTTGGGGAATGGCCATTCCTACTCGGACTCATCTTT.

The chain employs TRDV1 and TRDJ1, with TRDD3 as a possible D gene (5 bases). V dropped 6 bases and J dropped 7 bases, with 18 bases sitting between them. CDR1 is TSWWSYY and CDR2 is QGS in the germline V gene. This CDR3 region has 14 residues. The CDR3 region has the DNA TGTGCTCTTGGACCATCAGCGAGGGGAGTTAAACTCATCTTT. As protein: CALGPSARGVKLIF.

The table lists this clone with a few counts. The genes are TRDV1 and TRDJ1; the match to TRDD3 covers 9 bases. V lost 2 bases, J lost 1 base, and 17 bases stayed unmatched. In germline, CDR1 is TSWWSYY, CDR2 QGS. CDR3 length equals 20 residues. The CDR3 region is CALGEGLPLTGGLSTDKLIF. Here the CDR3 DNA reads TGTGCTCTTGGGGAAGGCCTTCCCCTAACTGGGGGACTTTCCACCGATAAACTCATCTTT.

This chain uses TRDV1 with TRDJ1, with 9 bases aligning to TRDD3. No J gene is reported in TCRdb; it was inferred here by comparing the DNA with germline. Germline V lookup: CDR1 TSWWSYY, CDR2 QGS. This CDR3 is 25 amino acids long. V was clipped by 4 bases and J by 0 bases; unmatched bases: 33. CDR3 coding DNA: TGTGCTCTTGGGGCCTACCATATTGAGTCCACCGGGGGATACTTTTTGGGTGCTCACACCGATAAACTCATCTTT. This encodes CALGAYHIESTGGYFLGAHTDKLIF.

No call exists for the J gene, whereas the V gene is TRDV2; whether TRDD3, the table's D call, matches the DNA was not checked. Germline CDR1 is GEAIGNYY and CDR2 is EKD. CDR3 size: 16 residues. The CDR3 loop is CACDPDRTGGETKLIF. The DNA for the CDR3 is TGTGCCTGTGACCCTGACCGAACTGGGGGAGAGACGAAACTCATCTTC.

This clone appeared a few times. Germline is not matched at one junction end, which may reflect a read error. The chain employs TRDV1 and TRDJ1; D assignment may be TRDD2 or TRDD3 (7 bases each). CDR3 size: 17 residues. Germline-derived CDR1 and CDR2 are TSWWSYY and QGS. The chain's CDR3 is CALFSYRGILYTDKLIF. The CDR3 coding sequence is TGTGCTCTCTTTTCCTACCGGGGGATCTTGTACACCGACAAACTCATCTTT.

The J gene is TRDJ1, the V gene TRDV1; D unresolved. Germline V CDR1 and CDR2: TSWWSYY, QGS. Trimming took off 1 base at V and 2 bases at J, with 20 bases between the two ends. The CDR3 totals 18 residues. In DNA form, the CDR3 reads TGTGCTCTTGGGGAACAAAGCCCCCCCGTGGTAGGTACCGATAAACTCATCTTT. Protein: CALGEQSPPVVGTDKLIF.

This clone was counted between two and nine times. The V gene is TRDV1, the J gene TRDJ1, with D perhaps matching TRDD2 or TRDD3 (5 bases each). Between the trimmed V and J ends, which lost 1 base and 1 base, there was a span of 34 bases. Germline V gene sequence: CDR1 TSWWSYY, CDR2 QGS. This CDR3 has 23 residues. In DNA, the CDR3 is TGTGCTCTTGGGGAACATGCCTACTCGGAGGAAAGTACTGGACCCCCAATCACCGATAAACTCATCTTT. Translating it yields CALGEHAYSEESTGPPITDKLIF.